This T cell receptor (beta chain) was observed in a study of blood T cell repertoires in COVID-19. Overall study: COVID-19 samples from acute and convalescent phases originated in the United States, Italy and Spain. PBMCs, B-cell-depleted T cells, or T cells were the source of the cDNA or gDNA that made up the material.

Authors' analysis steps: Counts of nucleated cells, estimated from reference gene primer amplification, were obtained. Using immunoSEQ multiplex PCR, the repertoire was profiled, and TCRdb retains in-frame clones only, with some absent. V, J and clone size derive from that table, while D and trimming were established from the DNA sequence. The data hold fewer than 110,000 clones, with roughly nine tenths observed a single time. The sample taken for sequencing was peripheral blood. The sequence came from a man in his forties or fifties with acute or convalescent COVID-19.

CDR3 amino acids: CASSMDRGLSSGGYTF. The CDR3 DNA reads as TGTGCCAGCAGTATGGACAGGGGGCTTTCCTCGGGCGGCTACACCTTC. The chain links TRBV28 to TRBJ1-2; 11 nucleotides line up with TRBD1. The J segment lost 8 bases and the V segment lost 5 bases, leaving 13 bases of the junction unmatched. Looked up from germline, CDR1 is MDHEN and CDR2 is SYDVKM. The CDR3 sequence is 16 residues long.